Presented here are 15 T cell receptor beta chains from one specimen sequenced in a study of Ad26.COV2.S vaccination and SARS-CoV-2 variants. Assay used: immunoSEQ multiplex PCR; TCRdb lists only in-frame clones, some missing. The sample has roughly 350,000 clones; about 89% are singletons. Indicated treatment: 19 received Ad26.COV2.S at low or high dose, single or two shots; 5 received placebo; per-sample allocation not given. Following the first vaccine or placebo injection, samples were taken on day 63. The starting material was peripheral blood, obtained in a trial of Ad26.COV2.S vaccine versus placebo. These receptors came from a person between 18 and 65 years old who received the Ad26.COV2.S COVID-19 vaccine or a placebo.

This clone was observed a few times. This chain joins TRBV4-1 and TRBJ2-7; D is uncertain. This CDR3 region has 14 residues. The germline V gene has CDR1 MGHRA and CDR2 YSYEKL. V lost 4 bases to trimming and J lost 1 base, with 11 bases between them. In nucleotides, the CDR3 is TGCGCCAGCAGCCCCCGGACGGATTCCTACGAGCAGTACTTC. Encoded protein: CASSPRTDSYEQYF.

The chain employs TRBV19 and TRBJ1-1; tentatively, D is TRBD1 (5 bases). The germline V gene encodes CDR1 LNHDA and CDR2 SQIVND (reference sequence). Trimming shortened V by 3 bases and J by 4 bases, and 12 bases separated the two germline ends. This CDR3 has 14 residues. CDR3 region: CASSIGRVSTEAFF. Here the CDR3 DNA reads TGTGCCAGTAGTATCGGCAGGGTATCCACTGAAGCTTTCTTT.

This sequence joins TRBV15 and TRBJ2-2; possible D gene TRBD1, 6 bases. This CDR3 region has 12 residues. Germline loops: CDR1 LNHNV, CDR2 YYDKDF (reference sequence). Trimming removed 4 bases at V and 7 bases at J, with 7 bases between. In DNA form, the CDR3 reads TGTGCCACCAGCAAGGGGGTCGGGGAGCTGTTTTTT. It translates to CATSKGVGELFF.

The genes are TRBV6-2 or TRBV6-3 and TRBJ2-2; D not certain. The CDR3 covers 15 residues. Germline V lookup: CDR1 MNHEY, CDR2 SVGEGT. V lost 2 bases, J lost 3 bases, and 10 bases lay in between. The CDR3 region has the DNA TGTGCCAGCAGTTACCTGGGCACCCACACCGGGGAGCTGTTTTTT. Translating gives CASSYLGTHTGELFF.

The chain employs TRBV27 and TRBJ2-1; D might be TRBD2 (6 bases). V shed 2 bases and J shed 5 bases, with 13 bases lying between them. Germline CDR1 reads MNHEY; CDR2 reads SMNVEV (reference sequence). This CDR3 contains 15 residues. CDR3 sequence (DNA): TGTGCCAGCAGTTTAAGAGTAGCGGTTAACAATGAGCAGTTCTTC. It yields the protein CASSLRVAVNNEQFF.

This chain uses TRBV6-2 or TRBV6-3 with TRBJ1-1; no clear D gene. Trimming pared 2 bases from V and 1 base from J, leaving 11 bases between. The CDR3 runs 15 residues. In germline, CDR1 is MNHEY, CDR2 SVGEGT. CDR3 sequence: CASSYTARGNTEAFF. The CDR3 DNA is TGTGCCAGCAGTTACACGGCCCGGGGGAACACTGAAGCTTTCTTT.

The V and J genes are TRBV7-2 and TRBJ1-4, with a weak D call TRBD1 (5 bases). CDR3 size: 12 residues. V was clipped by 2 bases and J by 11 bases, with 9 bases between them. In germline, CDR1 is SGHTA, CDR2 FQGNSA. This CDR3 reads CASSLRGTKLFF. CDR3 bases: TGTGCCAGCAGCTTACGGGGGACCAAACTGTTTTTT.

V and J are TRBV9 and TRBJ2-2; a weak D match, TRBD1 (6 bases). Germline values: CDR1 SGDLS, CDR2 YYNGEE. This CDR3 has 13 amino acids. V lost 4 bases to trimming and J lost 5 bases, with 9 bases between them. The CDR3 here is CASSRQVTGELFF. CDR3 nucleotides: TGTGCCAGCAGCCGACAGGTAACCGGGGAGCTGTTTTTT.

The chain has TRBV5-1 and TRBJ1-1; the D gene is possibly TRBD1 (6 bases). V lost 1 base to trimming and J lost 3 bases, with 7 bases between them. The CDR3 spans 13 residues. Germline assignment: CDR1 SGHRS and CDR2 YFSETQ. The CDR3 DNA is TGCGCCAGCAGCTTGCGGACAGACACTGAAGCTTTCTTT. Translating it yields CASSLRTDTEAFF.

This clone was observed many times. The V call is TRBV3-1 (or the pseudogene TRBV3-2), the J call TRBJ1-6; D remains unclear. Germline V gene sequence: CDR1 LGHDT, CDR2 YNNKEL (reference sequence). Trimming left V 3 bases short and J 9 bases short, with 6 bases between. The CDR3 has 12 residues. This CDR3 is CASSQTASPLHF. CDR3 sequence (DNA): TGTGCCAGCAGCCAGACGGCTTCACCCCTCCACTTT.

The CDR3 is CASAKGDTQYF. CDR3 nucleotides: TGTGCCAGCGCCAAAGGGGATACGCAGTATTTT. The chain has TRBV18 and TRBJ2-3; D uncertain. The germline V gene has CDR1 KGHSH and CDR2 LQKENI. The length of the CDR3 is 11 residues. V shed 8 bases and J shed 6 bases, with 9 bases lying between them.

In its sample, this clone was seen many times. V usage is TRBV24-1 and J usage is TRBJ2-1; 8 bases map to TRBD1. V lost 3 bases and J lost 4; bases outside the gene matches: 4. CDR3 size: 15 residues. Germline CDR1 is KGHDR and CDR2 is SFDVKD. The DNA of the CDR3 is TGTGCCACCAGTGATGCCCGGACAGGGTACAATGAGCAGTTCTTC. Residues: CATSDARTGYNEQFF.

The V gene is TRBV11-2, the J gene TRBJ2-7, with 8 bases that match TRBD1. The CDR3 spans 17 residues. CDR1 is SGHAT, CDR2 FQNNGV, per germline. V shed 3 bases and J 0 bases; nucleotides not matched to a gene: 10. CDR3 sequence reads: CASSLSPRGQSSYEQYF. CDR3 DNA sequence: TGTGCCAGCAGCTTGTCCCCCAGGGGGCAAAGCTCCTACGAGCAGTACTTC.

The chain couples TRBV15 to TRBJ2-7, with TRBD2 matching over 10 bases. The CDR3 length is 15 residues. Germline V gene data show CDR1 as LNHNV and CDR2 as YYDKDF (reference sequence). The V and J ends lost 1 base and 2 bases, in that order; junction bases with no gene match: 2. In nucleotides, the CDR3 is TGTGCCACCAGCAGAGGGCTAGCGGGAGCCTACGAGCAGTACTTC. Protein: CATSRGLAGAYEQYF. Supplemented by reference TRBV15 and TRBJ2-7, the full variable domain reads DAMVIQNPRYQVTQFGKPVTLSCSQTLNHNVMYWYQQKSSQAPKLLFHYYDKDFNNEADTPDNFQSRRPNTSFCFLDIRSPGLGDTAMYLCATSRGLAGAYEQYFGPGTRLTVT.

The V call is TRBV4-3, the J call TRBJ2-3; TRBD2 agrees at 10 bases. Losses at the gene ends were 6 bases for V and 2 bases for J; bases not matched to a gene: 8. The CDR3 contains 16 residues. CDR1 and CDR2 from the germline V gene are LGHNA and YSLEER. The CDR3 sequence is CASRPQLAGPTDTQYF. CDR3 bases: TGCGCCAGCAGACCCCAACTAGCGGGACCCACAGATACGCAGTATTTT.